Listed here is a single T cell receptor beta chain. Its antigen is unidentified. This sample is part of a study of cytomegalovirus exposure and HLA in healthy donors. The study, taken as a whole, reports: Previous analysis showed most TCR beta V segments were productive about 90% or about 30% of the time. With later analysis, a missense DCLRE1C variant became linked to TCR beta V- and J-gene trimming. TRBV6-2, TRBV6-3 and some other V segments were excluded as indistinguishable.

The PCR employed 60 Vbeta primers together with 13 Jbeta primers. Assay: immunoSEQ multiplex PCR; the TCRdb copy retains only in-frame clones and omits some. This sample has some 70,000 clones, with around three quarters found just once. The V gene's germline CDR1 is MNHNS and CDR2 SASEGT. Deletions cut 3 bases from V and 1 base from J, with 6 bases between. The CDR3 is 13 residues long. V gene TRBV6-1 combines with J gene TRBJ1-1, with D uncertain. The TCR originated in a man in his fifties or sixties in good health and CMV-seronegative. Sequenced input: PBMCs. The CDR3 coding sequence is TGTGCCAGCAGTGATCAGGAGAACACTGAAGCTTTCTTT. Translating it yields CASSDQENTEAFF.